The rows below give T cell receptor beta chains drawn from one sample of a study of blood T cell repertoires in COVID-19. TCRdb's table, derived via immunoSEQ multiplex PCR, lists solely in-frame clones and lacks some. The table includes about 210,000 clones, 70% to 85% detected once. Sequences were obtained from peripheral blood. The receptors come from a man between 45 and 60 years old with active or convalescent COVID-19. CDR3s leave out the opening cysteine and the closing phenylalanine or tryptophan. A clone size is listed for some rows: how often the clone was seen (once, few, many), or a class if it is expanded.

j_call: TRBJ1-5; v_call: TRBV18; clone_size: NA; cdr3_aa: ASSPAGGGDQPQH
j_call: TRBJ2-1; v_call: TRBV28; clone_size: NA; cdr3_aa: ASSFMGGDNEQF
j_call: TRBJ2-3; v_call: TRBV28; clone_size: NA; cdr3_aa: ASRSGLAGTSQGTDTQY
j_call: TRBJ2-5; v_call: TRBV21-1; clone_size: NA; cdr3_aa: ASSKRRSPDSGTGKAETQY
j_call: TRBJ2-2; v_call: TRBV27; clone_size: NA; cdr3_aa: ASRRLAGGRNTGELF
j_call: TRBJ1-2; v_call: TRBV7-6; clone_size: once; cdr3_aa: ASSPGQPGRGGYT
j_call: TRBJ2-5; v_call: TRBV6-5; clone_size: NA; cdr3_aa: ASRQGGAETQY
j_call: TRBJ2-1; v_call: TRBV28; clone_size: NA; cdr3_aa: ASWAISGGSYNEQF
j_call: TRBJ2-3; v_call: TRBV9; clone_size: NA; cdr3_aa: ASSVARSGRSDTQY
j_call: TRBJ2-1; v_call: TRBV30; clone_size: NA; cdr3_aa: AWTTGKGDEQF
j_call: TRBJ1-2; v_call: TRBV28; clone_size: NA; cdr3_aa: ASSSALSNYGYT
j_call: TRBJ2-5; v_call: TRBV5-1; clone_size: few; cdr3_aa: ASSSPGGETQY
j_call: TRBJ2-3; v_call: TRBV7-2; clone_size: NA; cdr3_aa: ASSLGTRRDTQY
j_call: TRBJ2-1; v_call: TRBV20-1; clone_size: NA; cdr3_aa: SASEPGSQF
j_call: TRBJ1-4; v_call: TRBV4-1; clone_size: NA; cdr3_aa: ASSPTQGQGSEKLF
j_call: TRBJ1-4; v_call: TRBV5-4; clone_size: NA; cdr3_aa: ASSSDRGF
j_call: TRBJ2-3; v_call: TRBV7-3; clone_size: NA; cdr3_aa: ASSSSTDTQY
j_call: TRBJ2-2; v_call: TRBV2; clone_size: once; cdr3_aa: ASRAQGNTGELF
j_call: TRBJ2-7; v_call: TRBV6-1; clone_size: NA; cdr3_aa: ASSESVGVYYEQY
j_call: TRBJ2-3; v_call: TRBV25-1; clone_size: NA; cdr3_aa: ASSEYWSGDTQY
j_call: TRBJ2-7; v_call: TRBV6-5; clone_size: NA; cdr3_aa: ASSPRGDYEQY
j_call: TRBJ2-1; v_call: TRBV5-1; clone_size: NA; cdr3_aa: ASSTRGYGNEQF
j_call: TRBJ2-5; v_call: TRBV5-6; clone_size: NA; cdr3_aa: ASSLPDLTGGETQY
j_call: TRBJ2-2; v_call: TRBV2; clone_size: NA; cdr3_aa: ASSEQGLITGELF
j_call: TRBJ2-5; v_call: TRBV25-1; clone_size: NA; cdr3_aa: ASSEQGETQY
j_call: TRBJ2-1; v_call: TRBV4-3; clone_size: NA; cdr3_aa: ASSQALAYNEQF
j_call: TRBJ1-2; v_call: TRBV5-4; clone_size: NA; cdr3_aa: ASSPMDRGPAYT
j_call: TRBJ1-3; v_call: TRBV5-1; clone_size: NA; cdr3_aa: ASSPGLNTIY
j_call: TRBJ2-2; v_call: TRBV5-1; clone_size: once; cdr3_aa: ASSLGAGTGDTGELF
j_call: TRBJ2-1; v_call: TRBV5-1; clone_size: NA; cdr3_aa: ASSLGVAGPYNEQF
j_call: TRBJ2-5; v_call: TRBV15; clone_size: NA; cdr3_aa: ATSRSPGSPGTSGGAFHQETQY
j_call: TRBJ1-3; v_call: TRBV6-5; clone_size: NA; cdr3_aa: ASSRGYIGNTIY
j_call: TRBJ1-2; v_call: TRBV11-2; clone_size: NA; cdr3_aa: ASSLGTGDGYT
j_call: TRBJ1-2; v_call: TRBV5-1; clone_size: NA; cdr3_aa: ASSLATGIPGSYT
j_call: TRBJ2-3; v_call: TRBV7-2; clone_size: NA; cdr3_aa: ASSSLAGGRDTQY
j_call: TRBJ2-2; v_call: TRBV4-1; clone_size: NA; cdr3_aa: ASSSGTNTGELF
j_call: TRBJ1-1; v_call: TRBV18; clone_size: NA; cdr3_aa: ASSPNRVTEAF
j_call: TRBJ1-2; v_call: TRBV6-2/TRBV6-3; clone_size: NA; cdr3_aa: ASSYLQGADGYT
j_call: TRBJ2-3; v_call: TRBV28; clone_size: NA; cdr3_aa: ASSLGTGYPDTQY
j_call: TRBJ1-3; v_call: TRBV28; clone_size: once; cdr3_aa: ASSSGTNQLLGNTIY
j_call: TRBJ2-5; v_call: TRBV5-1; clone_size: once; cdr3_aa: ASTGDRQETQY
j_call: TRBJ1-2; v_call: TRBV5-6; clone_size: NA; cdr3_aa: ASSLGLFRGGYT
j_call: TRBJ1-2; v_call: TRBV19; clone_size: NA; cdr3_aa: ASSIEHWELANYGYT
j_call: TRBJ1-1; v_call: TRBV7-3; clone_size: NA; cdr3_aa: ASSLTGGNTEAF
j_call: TRBJ2-1; v_call: TRBV6-6; clone_size: NA; cdr3_aa: ATIPGSSGYNEQF
j_call: TRBJ1-6; v_call: TRBV4-3; clone_size: few; cdr3_aa: ASSQDQGRGIDNSPLH
j_call: TRBJ1-2; v_call: TRBV7-9; clone_size: NA; cdr3_aa: ASSLRGQGYGYGYT
j_call: TRBJ1-5; v_call: TRBV28; clone_size: NA; cdr3_aa: ASSSSYQDQPQH
j_call: TRBJ1-2; v_call: TRBV19; clone_size: NA; cdr3_aa: ASSGTGTANYGYT
j_call: TRBJ1-5; v_call: TRBV5-8; clone_size: NA; cdr3_aa: ASSPPRAPGQPQH
j_call: TRBJ2-1; v_call: TRBV2; clone_size: NA; cdr3_aa: ASRDSSYNEQF
j_call: TRBJ1-5; v_call: TRBV11-2; clone_size: NA; cdr3_aa: ASSLNRGGNQPQH
j_call: TRBJ2-6; v_call: TRBV29-1; clone_size: NA; cdr3_aa: SVGGTRRSSGANVLT
j_call: TRBJ2-2; v_call: TRBV7-9; clone_size: NA; cdr3_aa: ASSFSGGELF
j_call: TRBJ2-5; v_call: TRBV6-2/TRBV6-3; clone_size: NA; cdr3_aa: ASSLGGGPQETQY
j_call: TRBJ2-3; v_call: TRBV7-7; clone_size: once; cdr3_aa: ASSPSGGAGDTQY
j_call: TRBJ2-4; v_call: TRBV24-1; clone_size: once; cdr3_aa: ATSEGGGAAKNIQY